The present entry profiles one TCR beta chain with its context. Germline V CDR1 and CDR2: KGHSH, LQKENI. This CDR3 region has 13 residues. V was cut by 3 bases and J by 6 bases, with 9 bases left in between. This sample was taken from a study of shared T cell receptors in the human thymus. TCRdb's copy holds only in-frame clones and misses some; the assay was immunoSEQ multiplex PCR. The table includes hundreds of thousands of clones, 85% to 95% detected once. This sequence originates from a human donor. Sequenced sample: thymocytes. This chain links TRBV18 with TRBJ2-1; unclear D gene. The CDR3 loop reads CASSPSTTNEQFF. CDR3 sequence (DNA): TGTGCCAGCTCACCCTCTACGACCAATGAGCAGTTCTTC.